The 22 T cell receptor beta chains in this list originate from one sample, sequenced in a study of T cell changes during pregnancy in multiple sclerosis. Data came from immunoSEQ multiplex PCR; TCRdb stores just in-frame clones and leaves some out. The repertoire includes about 38,000 clones, 92% of them detected once, and about 0.34% sits in the top ten. The input for sequencing was CD4+ T cells from peripheral blood mononuclear cells, taken after pregnancy. The receptors derive from a female donor in good health, enrolled as a control in a pregnancy study.

V gene TRBV7-2 combines with J gene TRBJ2-1; 8 bases map to TRBD2. Germline CDR1 is SGHTA and CDR2 is FQGNSA. The junction had 4 bases not matched to a gene; V was cut back by 2 bases and J by 4 bases. The CDR3 is 15 residues long. The CDR3 DNA sequence: TGTGCCAGCAGCTTAAGCGGGGGTCTTTACAATGAGCAGTTCTTC. It encodes CASSLSGGLYNEQFF.

The chain's CDR3 is CASSLASPFYEQYF. CDR3 bases: TGTGCCAGCAGCTTAGCGAGCCCGTTCTACGAGCAGTACTTC. This chain joins TRBV7-2 and TRBJ2-7; D ambiguous. V lost 0 bases, J lost 3 bases, and 9 bases lay in between. The CDR3 totals 14 residues. CDR1 and CDR2 from the germline V gene are SGHTA and FQGNSA.

This rearrangement joins TRBV4-1 to TRBJ2-3, with D uncertain. V gave up 3 bases and J gave up 1 base, with 8 bases separating them. Germline CDR1 reads MGHRA; CDR2 reads YSYEKL. CDR3 length: 14 residues. DNA of the CDR3: TGCGCCAGCAGCCACCCGACTCGCACAGATACGCAGTATTTT. Its protein is CASSHPTRTDTQYF.

This chain connects TRBV30 to TRBJ2-6; 7 nucleotides line up with TRBD2. CDR1 is GTSNPN, CDR2 SVGIG, per germline (reference sequence). With V trimmed by 3 bases and J by 6 bases, 11 bases remained unmatched. This CDR3 contains 16 residues. The CDR3 is CAWRGGVVTKANVLTF. The CDR3 nucleotides are TGTGCCTGGAGGGGGGGGGTCGTCACAAAGGCCAACGTCCTGACTTTC.

V is TRBV5-4 and J is TRBJ1-1, with D tentatively TRBD1 (6 bases). V gave up 0 bases and J gave up 5 bases, with 8 bases separating them. Germline V CDR1 and CDR2: SGHNT, YYREEE (reference sequence). This CDR3 spans 13 amino acids. In DNA, the CDR3 is TGTGCCAGCAGCTTGGGGACAGTTACTGAAGCTTTCTTT. It specifies CASSLGTVTEAFF.

This clone came up once. This chain joins TRBV18 and TRBJ2-1, with D tentatively TRBD2 (6 bases). CDR3 length: 13 residues. The germline V gene has CDR1 KGHSH and CDR2 LQKENI. V lost 3 bases, J lost 5 bases, and 8 bases lay in between. CDR3 coding DNA: TGTGCCAGCTCACCGAGGGAGGACAATGAGCAGTTCTTC. Amino acids: CASSPREDNEQFF.

This chain connects TRBV6-5 to TRBJ2-7; D unclear. CDR1 is MNHEY, CDR2 SVGAGI, per germline. The CDR3 extends over 15 amino acids. V gave up 2 bases and J gave up 6 bases, with 17 bases separating them. CDR3 nucleotides: TGTGCCAGCAGTTACCGATCCGCATCCTCGGGCGAGCAGTACTTC. It specifies CASSYRSASSGEQYF.

The chain couples TRBV5-4 to TRBJ2-7; D is perhaps TRBD1 (5 bases). CDR3 length: 15 residues. Germline assignment: CDR1 SGHNT and CDR2 YYREEE (reference sequence). V was pared by 0 bases and J by 6 bases, with 16 bases between. The CDR3: CASSLAIGEPPEQYF. In nucleotides, the CDR3 is TGTGCCAGCAGCTTGGCCATAGGGGAACCGCCCGAGCAGTACTTC.

This chain connects TRBV30 to TRBJ1-2; tentative D call: TRBD1 (5 bases). In germline, CDR1 is GTSNPN, CDR2 SVGIG (reference sequence). The CDR3 totals 12 residues. The V gene lost 5 bases and the J gene lost 4 bases, with 11 bases spanning the gap. In nucleotides, the CDR3 is TGTGCCTGGGGGGGAGGGGCCTATGGCTACACCTTC. Translating it yields CAWGGGAYGYTF.

The V and J genes are TRBV30 and TRBJ1-2; D not certain. From germline, CDR1 is GTSNPN and CDR2 SVGIG (reference sequence). This CDR3 has 12 residues. V was trimmed by 0 bases and J by 5 bases, leaving 7 bases between them. CDR3 residues: CAWSVLSYGYTF. DNA of the CDR3: TGTGCCTGGAGTGTACTTTCGTATGGCTACACCTTC.

The rearrangement uses TRBV11-3 and TRBJ1-5; 12 positions match TRBD1. There are 16 residues in the CDR3. Germline V gene sequence: CDR1 SGHNT, CDR2 YENEEA. After removal of 5 bases from V and 8 bases from J, the junction contained 10 bases not matched to a gene. The CDR3 loop is CASSQGTGGIVEPQHF. The CDR3 DNA reads as TGTGCCAGCAGCCAGGGGACAGGGGGCATTGTGGAGCCCCAGCATTTT. The full variable domain, its missing parts supplied by reference TRBV11-3 and TRBJ1-5, is EAGVVQSPRYKIIEKKQPVAFWCNPISGHNTLYWYLQNLGQGPELLIRYENEEAVDDSQLPKDRFSAERLKGVDSTLKIQPAELGDSAVYLCASSQGTGGIVEPQHFGDGTRLSIL.

The CDR3 DNA follows: TGTGCCAGCAGCGCTACCTTAGGGACAGAGCATGGCTACACCTTC. Amino acids: CASSATLGTEHGYTF. The chain links TRBV2 to TRBJ1-2, with TRBD1 matching 7 bases. The germline CDR1 and CDR2 sequences are SNHLY and FYNNEI. V lost 6 bases, J lost 6 bases, and 13 bases stayed unmatched. The CDR3 is made up of 15 amino acids.

The chain recombines TRBV5-4 with TRBJ2-1, with D perhaps TRBD1 (6 bases). The CDR3 has 13 amino acids. The V end lost 4 bases, the J end lost 10 bases, and 15 bases lay between the germline ends. Germline V gene sequence: CDR1 SGHNT, CDR2 YYREEE (reference sequence). The CDR3 is CASSHQQGDEQFF. CDR3 DNA: TGTGCCAGCAGCCACCAACAGGGAGACGAGCAGTTCTTC.

The rearrangement uses TRBV30 and TRBJ1-1; 8 bases agree with TRBD1. The CDR3 runs to 15 residues. The V segment lost 0 bases and the J segment 4 bases; nucleotides outside the gene matches: 7. The germline gives CDR1 GTSNPN, CDR2 SVGIG (reference sequence). The CDR3 spells CAWSVGQGTGTEAFF. In DNA form, the CDR3 reads TGTGCCTGGAGTGTTGGACAGGGTACCGGCACTGAAGCTTTCTTT.

The chain carries TRBV2 and TRBJ2-1, with TRBD1 as a possible D gene (8 bases). The CDR3 consists of 14 residues. Germline CDR1 is SNHLY and CDR2 is FYNNEI. Trimming took off 11 bases at V and 8 bases at J, with 22 bases between the two ends. Here the CDR3 reads CAAHRGGTFDEQFF. In DNA, the CDR3 is TGTGCCGCGCACAGGGGGGGGACTTTTGATGAGCAGTTCTTC. The variable domain in full, with the rest retrieved from reference TRBV2 and TRBJ2-1, is EPEVTQTPSHQVTQMGQEVILRCVPISNHLYFYWYRQILGQKVEFLVSFYNNEISEKSEIFDDQFSVERPDGSNFTLKIRSTKLEDSAMYFCAAHRGGTFDEQFFGPGTRLTVL.

The chain couples TRBV11-3 to TRBJ2-3; tentatively, D is TRBD1 (5 bases). Germline V gene lookup returns CDR1 SGHNT and CDR2 YENEEA. V was pared by 0 bases and J by 8 bases, with 12 bases between. The CDR3 covers 14 residues. CDR3 amino acids: CASSLDSAGRTQYF. CDR3 bases: TGTGCCAGCAGCTTAGACTCAGCAGGGCGTACGCAGTATTTT.

Of note for this clone: Other DNA sequences in the sample encode the same CDR3. This chain connects TRBV30 to TRBJ1-1, with D tentatively TRBD1 (6 bases). The CDR3 has 14 residues. The V gene lost 0 bases and the J gene lost 4 bases, with 12 bases spanning the gap. The germline V gene has CDR1 GTSNPN and CDR2 SVGIG (reference sequence). CDR3 amino acids: CAWSVPRGGTEAFF. CDR3 DNA sequence: TGTGCCTGGAGTGTACCGAGGGGGGGCACTGAAGCTTTCTTT.

The rearrangement uses TRBV6-5 and TRBJ2-7; D remains unclear. The length of the CDR3 is 11 residues. V dropped 4 bases and J dropped 3 bases, with 4 bases sitting between them. Per germline, CDR1 MNHEY and CDR2 SVGAGI. The CDR3 nucleotides are TGTGCCAGCAGTTTTCTCTACGAGCAGTACTTC. Translating it yields CASSFLYEQYF.

The chain recombines TRBV7-9 with TRBJ2-7, with a weak D call TRBD1 (6 bases). Germline-derived CDR1 and CDR2 are SEHNR and FQNEAQ (reference sequence). The CDR3 covers 14 residues. V was trimmed by 2 bases and J by 3 bases, leaving 11 bases between them. Here the CDR3 reads CASSLKGDNYEQYF. The CDR3 DNA reads TGTGCCAGCAGCTTAAAGGGGGATAACTACGAGCAGTACTTC.

The CDR3 DNA is TGTGCCAGTACCTTTAGCCAGGGACTAGCGGGAGCTAATGAGCAGTTCTTC. This sequence encodes CASTFSQGLAGANEQFF. This chain links TRBV19 with TRBJ2-1, with TRBD2 identical over 14 bases. Per germline, CDR1 LNHDA and CDR2 SQIVND (reference sequence). J lost 7 bases, V lost 7 bases, and 12 bases had no gene match. CDR3 length equals 17 residues.

The chain links TRBV19 to TRBJ1-1, with 7 bases fitting TRBD1. The CDR3 is 15 amino acids. Germline V lookup: CDR1 LNHDA, CDR2 SQIVND (reference sequence). V dropped 6 bases and J dropped 5; count of bases not matched to a gene: 12. CDR3 DNA: TGTGCCAGTAGACGGGACAGTATAGAGGGTACTGAAGCTTTCTTT. The encoded protein is CASRRDSIEGTEAFF. The full variable domain, rest sourced from reference TRBV19 and TRBJ1-1, is DGGITQSPKYLFRKEGQNVTLSCEQNLNHDAMYWYRQDPGQGLRLIYYSQIVNDFQKGDIAEGYSVSREKKESFPLTVTSAQKNPTAFYLCASRRDSIEGTEAFFGQGTRLTVV.

CDR3 loop: CASSLAGSGNYEQYF. Here the CDR3 DNA reads TGTGCCAGCAGCTTGGCTGGGTCAGGGAACTACGAGCAGTACTTC. This sequence joins TRBV5-5 and TRBJ2-7; TRBD1 is a possible D gene (5 bases). Per the germline V gene, CDR1 is SGHKS and CDR2 is YYEKEE (reference sequence). Trimming left V 0 bases short and J 3 bases short, with 13 bases between. The CDR3 is made up of 15 amino acids.